Below, one T cell receptor beta chain is given with its context. Its antigen is unknown. 60 Vbeta and 13 Jbeta primers were used in PCR. Assay: immunoSEQ multiplex PCR; the TCRdb copy retains only in-frame clones and omits some. This table holds approximately 80,000 clones. The data were obtained in a study of cytomegalovirus exposure and HLA in healthy donors. Broader study findings: Common viral pathogens seemed, in a later analysis, to connect with several of the most significant clusters. Later analysis identified about 17,000 TCR beta sequences associated with HLA alleles, using a false discovery rate threshold of 0.05. Later, an analysis showed that TCR beta chains associated with HLA were more clonally expanded than others that were equally common.

The receptor was derived from a woman in her twenties or thirties in good health and CMV-seronegative. Sequences were obtained from PBMCs.

DNA for the CDR3: TGTGCCAGCAGCACTGGAGGGGCCGGGGACATTCAGTACTTC. This translates into CASSTGGAGDIQYF. V usage is TRBV5-4 and J usage is TRBJ2-4, with TRBD2 as a possible D gene (6 bases). The germline V gene encodes CDR1 SGHNT and CDR2 YYREEE (reference sequence). Trimming left V 4 bases short and J 8 bases short, with 16 bases between. The CDR3 consists of 14 residues.